The next 18 T cell receptor beta chains were all read from a single sample in a study of shared clonotypes between healthy human individuals. Libraries were prepared by immunoSEQ multiplex PCR; TCRdb keeps only in-frame clonotypes and omits some of them. The data show under 1,100,000 clones, around 78% seen once. Sequenced material: memory CD4+ T cells from PBMCs. Noted subset: CD45RA-negative fraction. The receptors were gathered from a man between 18 and 29 years old in good health. Some clones in this sample may be carry-over from other donors' samples.

This clone was found a few times. The chain employs TRBV15 and TRBJ2-3; D perhaps matches TRBD2 (5 bases). CDR1 and CDR2 (germline): LNHNV, YYDKDF (reference sequence). V shed 3 bases and J shed 7 bases, with 8 bases lying between them. The CDR3 has 12 residues. CDR3 residues: CATSRQRYTQYF. CDR3 nucleotide sequence: TGTGCCACCAGCAGGCAGCGGTATACGCAGTATTTT.

Turning to this clone: Other nucleotide sequences in the sample specify the same CDR3. The chain carries TRBV30 and TRBJ1-2; D uncertain. The CDR3 covers 13 residues. CDR1 is GTSNPN, CDR2 SVGIG, per germline (reference sequence). Trimming removed 4 bases from V and 3 bases from J, with 12 bases in between. CDR3 residues: CAWNGGRDYGYTF. The CDR3 DNA reads TGTGCCTGGAACGGTGGGCGCGACTATGGCTACACCTTC. The variable domain in full, completed from reference TRBV30 and TRBJ1-2, reads SQTIHQWPATLVQPVGSPLSLECTVEGTSNPNLYWYRQAAGRGLQLLFYSVGIGQISSEVPQNLSASRPQDRQFILSSKKLLLSDSGFYLCAWNGGRDYGYTFGSGTRLTVV.

The chain uses TRBV5-1 and TRBJ2-3; D unclear. The CDR3 runs to 16 residues. Trimming stripped 0 bases from V and 3 bases from J, with 14 bases between. CDR1 is SGHRS and CDR2 is YFSETQ in the germline V gene. The CDR3 DNA reads as TGCGCCAGCAGCTTGGCCCCACTTCCACGGACAGATACGCAGTATTTT. Translated, it gives CASSLAPLPRTDTQYF. Filled out from reference TRBV5-1 and TRBJ2-3, the complete variable domain reads KAGVTQTPRYLIKTRGQQVTLSCSPISGHRSVSWYQQTPGQGLQFLFEYFSETQRNKGNFPGRFSGRQFSNSRSEMNVSTLELGDSALYLCASSLAPLPRTDTQYFGPGTRLTVL.

V usage is TRBV6-5 and J usage is TRBJ2-7, with a possible D match to TRBD2 (5 bases). The CDR3 runs to 14 residues. The V end was cut by 6 bases, the J end by 4 bases, with 16 bases between. From germline, CDR1 is MNHEY and CDR2 SVGAGI. For the CDR3, the DNA is TGTGCCAGCAGGGGCGCGGGCCGAGTTTACGAGCAGTACTTC. Encoded protein: CASRGAGRVYEQYF.

In its sample, this clone was seen a few times. The chain recombines TRBV21-1 with TRBJ1-1; the table's TRBD1 call for D was not verified on the DNA. TRBV21-1 is noted as a pseudogene. The CDR3 is made up of 14 amino acids. The chain's CDR3 is CASSTTGENTEAFF. As DNA, the CDR3 is TGTGCCAGCAGCACGACAGGGGAGAACACTGAAGCTTTCTTT.

The genes are TRBV28 and TRBJ2-1, with 7 bases matching TRBD2. Germline V gene data show CDR1 as MDHEN and CDR2 as SYDVKM. V lost 11 bases and J lost 2; bases outside the gene matches: 9. CDR3 length: 14 amino acids. Here the CDR3 reads CASAGGRTYNEQFF. The CDR3 bases are TGTGCCTCCGCCGGGGGGAGGACCTACAATGAGCAGTTCTTC.

V usage is TRBV5-1 and J usage is TRBJ2-5; no definite D call. The germline CDR1 and CDR2 sequences are SGHRS and YFSETQ. V was trimmed by 2 bases and J by 2 bases, leaving 10 bases between them. The CDR3 has 14 amino acids. This chain's CDR3 is CASSLGNTQETQYF. CDR3 coding DNA: TGCGCCAGCAGCTTAGGGAATACACAAGAGACCCAGTACTTC. The full variable domain, in which reference TRBV5-1 and TRBJ2-5 provide the parts outside the CDR3, is KAGVTQTPRYLIKTRGQQVTLSCSPISGHRSVSWYQQTPGQGLQFLFEYFSETQRNKGNFPGRFSGRQFSNSRSEMNVSTLELGDSALYLCASSLGNTQETQYFGPGTRLLVL.

The table lists this clone with a count of one. The rearrangement uses TRBV5-4 and TRBJ2-1; 11 bases match TRBD2. There are 15 residues in the CDR3. V was clipped by 2 bases and J by 6 bases; unmatched bases: 4. CDR1 is SGHNT, CDR2 YYREEE, per germline (reference sequence). The CDR3 sequence is CASSLRLAGINEQFF. The CDR3 bases are TGTGCCAGCAGCTTAAGACTAGCGGGAATCAATGAGCAGTTCTTC.

The chain has TRBV4-2 and TRBJ2-7; perhaps TRBD2 as D (5 bases). Germline assignment: CDR1 LGHNA and CDR2 YNFKEQ. Trimming took off 0 bases at V and 7 bases at J, with 13 bases between the two ends. The CDR3 spans 14 residues. CDR3 residues: CASSQDFLAGEQYF. DNA of the CDR3: TGTGCCAGCAGCCAAGATTTCCTAGCTGGGGAGCAGTACTTC.

The V call is TRBV7-6, the J call TRBJ2-5; no definite D call. CDR1 and CDR2 (germline): SGHVS, FNYEAQ. Between the trimmed V and J ends, which lost 1 base and 9 bases, there was a span of 9 bases. The CDR3 is made up of 12 amino acids. The CDR3 is CASSLGFGAQYF. CDR3 nucleotides: TGTGCCAGCAGCTTAGGTTTTGGGGCCCAGTACTTC.

The chain combines TRBV7-8 with TRBJ1-5, with D hard to call. Per germline, CDR1 SGHVS and CDR2 FQNEAQ. The CDR3 totals 14 residues. V lost 5 bases and J lost 5, with 13 bases in between. The chain's CDR3 is CASSPEGGHQPQHF. Here the CDR3 DNA reads TGTGCCAGCAGCCCCGAGGGAGGGCATCAGCCCCAGCATTTT. Drawing the rest from reference TRBV7-8 and TRBJ1-5, the complete variable domain is GAGVSQSPRYKVAKRGQDVALRCDPISGHVSLFWYQQALGQGPEFLTYFQNEAQLDKSGLPSDRFFAERPEGSVSTLKIQRTQQEDSAVYLCASSPEGGHQPQHFGDGTRLSIL.

The V call is TRBV28, the J call TRBJ2-7; D remains ambiguous. V shed 1 base and J shed 2 bases, with 9 bases lying between them. Germline V CDR1 and CDR2: MDHEN, SYDVKM. The CDR3 loop spans 14 amino acids. In DNA, the CDR3 is TGTGCCAGCAGTTTATACGGGTCCACCTACGAGCAGTACTTC. Protein: CASSLYGSTYEQYF.

The J gene is TRBJ1-1, the V gene TRBV11-3, with D uncertain. Germline V gene data show CDR1 as SGHNT and CDR2 as YENEEA. The CDR3 runs to 14 residues. V lost 2 bases to trimming and J lost 0 bases, with 7 bases between them. The CDR3 loop is CASSLTGLNTEAFF. The CDR3 DNA is TGTGCCAGCAGCTTAACGGGTTTGAACACTGAAGCTTTCTTT.

This chain links TRBV7-2 with TRBJ1-1; D gene ambiguous. Trimming stripped 1 base from V and 4 bases from J, with 13 bases between. CDR3 length: 15 amino acids. Per the germline V gene, CDR1 is SGHTA and CDR2 is FQGNSA. CDR3 coding DNA: TGTGCCAGCAGCTTAGAGTCTGGGCGGTTCACTGAAGCTTTCTTT. Translation: CASSLESGRFTEAFF. Together with reference TRBV7-2 and TRBJ1-1, the CDR3 gives the full variable domain: GAGVSQSPSNKVTEKGKDVELRCDPISGHTALYWYRQSLGQGLEFLIYFQGNSAPDKSGLPSDRFSAERTGGSVSTLTIQRTQQEDSAVYLCASSLESGRFTEAFFGQGTRLTVV.

J is TRBJ2-7 and V is TRBV28, with TRBD2 matching 8 bases. V lost 1 base to trimming and J lost 0 bases; unmatched junction nucleotides: 5. There are 16 residues in the CDR3. CDR1 and CDR2 from the germline V gene are MDHEN and SYDVKM. This chain's CDR3 is CASSLYTSGSSYEQYF. In DNA form, the CDR3 reads TGTGCCAGCAGTTTATATACTAGCGGATCCTCCTACGAGCAGTACTTC.

This clone was recorded only once. V and J are TRBV2 and TRBJ2-5; D may be TRBD2 (5 bases). Per germline, CDR1 SNHLY and CDR2 FYNNEI. V dropped 7 bases and J dropped 5 bases, with 17 bases sitting between them. The CDR3 covers 14 residues. The DNA for the CDR3 is TGTGCCAGCAACGAACGACTATGGAGTGAGACCCAGTACTTC. Protein: CASNERLWSETQYF. Supplemented by reference TRBV2 and TRBJ2-5, the full variable domain reads EPEVTQTPSHQVTQMGQEVILRCVPISNHLYFYWYRQILGQKVEFLVSFYNNEISEKSEIFDDQFSVERPDGSNFTLKIRSTKLEDSAMYFCASNERLWSETQYFGPGTRLLVL.

The chain carries TRBV18 and TRBJ1-1; no reliable D call. V was trimmed by 2 bases and J by 3 bases, leaving 13 bases between them. CDR1 KGHSH and CDR2 LQKENI come from the germline V gene. The CDR3 spans 15 residues. CDR3 in amino acids: CASSPSTQWDTEAFF. For the CDR3, the DNA is TGTGCCAGCTCACCATCGACCCAATGGGACACTGAAGCTTTCTTT.

This clone was counted once. This sequence joins TRBV30 and TRBJ1-2, with a possible D match to TRBD1 (6 bases). CDR3 length: 13 residues. Looked up from germline, CDR1 is GTSNPN and CDR2 is SVGIG (reference sequence). Deletions cut 1 base from V and 4 bases from J, with 10 bases between. CDR3: CAWSGGAGYGYTF. The CDR3, as DNA: TGTGCCTGGAGTGGGGGGGCGGGCTATGGCTACACCTTC.